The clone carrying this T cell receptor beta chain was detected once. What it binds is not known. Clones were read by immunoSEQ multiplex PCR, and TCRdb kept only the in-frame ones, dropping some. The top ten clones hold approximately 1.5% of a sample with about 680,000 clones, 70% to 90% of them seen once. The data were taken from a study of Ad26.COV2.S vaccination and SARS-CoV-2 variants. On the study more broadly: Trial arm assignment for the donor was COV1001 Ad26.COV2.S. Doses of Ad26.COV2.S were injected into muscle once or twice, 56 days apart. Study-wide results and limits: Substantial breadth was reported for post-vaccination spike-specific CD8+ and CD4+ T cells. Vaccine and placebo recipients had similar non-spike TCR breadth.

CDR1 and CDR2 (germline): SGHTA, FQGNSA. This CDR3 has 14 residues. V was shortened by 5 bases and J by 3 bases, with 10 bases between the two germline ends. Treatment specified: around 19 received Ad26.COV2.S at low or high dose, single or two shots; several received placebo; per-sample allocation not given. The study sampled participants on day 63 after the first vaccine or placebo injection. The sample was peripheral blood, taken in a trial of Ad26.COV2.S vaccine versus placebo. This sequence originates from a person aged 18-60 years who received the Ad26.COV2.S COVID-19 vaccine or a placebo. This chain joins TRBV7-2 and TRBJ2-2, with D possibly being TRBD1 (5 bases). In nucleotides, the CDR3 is TGTGCCAGCAGCATCCAGGGTGACACCGGGGAGCTGTTTTTT. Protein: CASSIQGDTGELFF.